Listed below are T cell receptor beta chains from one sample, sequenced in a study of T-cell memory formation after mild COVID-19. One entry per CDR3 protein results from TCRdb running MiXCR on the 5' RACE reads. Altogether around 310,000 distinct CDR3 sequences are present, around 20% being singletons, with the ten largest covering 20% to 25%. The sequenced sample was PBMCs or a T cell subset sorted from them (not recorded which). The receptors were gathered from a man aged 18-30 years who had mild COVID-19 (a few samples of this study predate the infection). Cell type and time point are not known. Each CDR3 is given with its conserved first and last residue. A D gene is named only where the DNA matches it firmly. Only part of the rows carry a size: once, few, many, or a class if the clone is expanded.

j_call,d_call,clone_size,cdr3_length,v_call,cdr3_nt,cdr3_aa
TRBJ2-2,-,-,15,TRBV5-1,TGCGCCAGCAGCTTTGGCCAGGCGGGCACCGGGGAGCTGTTTTTT,CASSFGQAGTGELFF
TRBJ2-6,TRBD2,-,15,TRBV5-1,TGCGCCAGCCGGCGCGGGAGCTCTGGGGCCAACGTCCTGACTTTC,CASRRGSSGANVLTF
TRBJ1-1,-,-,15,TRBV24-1,TGTGCCACCAGTGATCCTGCGACAGGAAACACTGAAGCTTTCTTT,CATSDPATGNTEAFF
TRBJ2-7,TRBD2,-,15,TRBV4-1,TGCGCAAGCAGCCAAGTTCGCGGGGGGGCCTACGAGCAGTACTTC,CASSQVRGGAYEQYF
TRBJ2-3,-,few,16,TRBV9,TGTGCCAGCAGCCCGCGGCTAGAAGGGTGGGGAAATACGCAGTATTTT,CASSPRLEGWGNTQYF
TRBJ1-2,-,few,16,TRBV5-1,TGCGCCAGCAGCTTGGCCGGGGGAGAAGGGGGCTATGGCTACACCTTC,CASSLAGGEGGYGYTF
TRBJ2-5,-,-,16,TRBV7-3,TGTGCCAGCAGCTTAACCCCGGGAGCGTCCGGTGGGACCCAGTACTTC,CASSLTPGASGGTQYF
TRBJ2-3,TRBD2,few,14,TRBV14,TGTGCCAGCAGCCCGACTAGCGGCACAGATACGCAGTATTTT,CASSPTSGTDTQYF
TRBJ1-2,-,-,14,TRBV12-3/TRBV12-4,TGTGCCAGCGGGGACTTTCCGAGAAACTATGGCTACACCTTC,CASGDFPRNYGYTF
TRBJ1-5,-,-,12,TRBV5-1,TGCGCCAGCAGCCCCGAAGGGACGCCCCAGCATTTT,CASSPEGTPQHF
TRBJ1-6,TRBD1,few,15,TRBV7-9,TGTGCCAGCAGCTTACGGACAGGGAAGGATTCACCCCTCCACTTT,CASSLRTGKDSPLHF
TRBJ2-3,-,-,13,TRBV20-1,TGCAGTGCTAGACAGCCGCCCCCAGATACGCAGTATTTT,CSARQPPPDTQYF
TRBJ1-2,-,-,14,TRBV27,TGTGCCAGCAGTCCCACAAGGTCGAGGTATGGCTACACCTTC,CASSPTRSRYGYTF
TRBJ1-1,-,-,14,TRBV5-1,TGCGCCAGCAGCTCCGGCTCGGTGAACACTGAAGCTTTCTTT,CASSSGSVNTEAFF
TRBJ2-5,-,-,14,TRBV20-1,TGCAGTGCTAGACGGGGGAGAGTCGTGGAGACCCAGTACTTC,CSARRGRVVETQYF
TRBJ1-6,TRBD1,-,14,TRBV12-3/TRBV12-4,TGTGCCAGCAGTCGACAGGGGGCACGATCACCCCTCCACTTT,CASSRQGARSPLHF
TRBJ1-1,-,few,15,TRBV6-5,TGTGCCAGCAGTGAAGCCGGGACACCTCGTCTAAAAGCTTTCTTT,CASSEAGTPRLKAFF